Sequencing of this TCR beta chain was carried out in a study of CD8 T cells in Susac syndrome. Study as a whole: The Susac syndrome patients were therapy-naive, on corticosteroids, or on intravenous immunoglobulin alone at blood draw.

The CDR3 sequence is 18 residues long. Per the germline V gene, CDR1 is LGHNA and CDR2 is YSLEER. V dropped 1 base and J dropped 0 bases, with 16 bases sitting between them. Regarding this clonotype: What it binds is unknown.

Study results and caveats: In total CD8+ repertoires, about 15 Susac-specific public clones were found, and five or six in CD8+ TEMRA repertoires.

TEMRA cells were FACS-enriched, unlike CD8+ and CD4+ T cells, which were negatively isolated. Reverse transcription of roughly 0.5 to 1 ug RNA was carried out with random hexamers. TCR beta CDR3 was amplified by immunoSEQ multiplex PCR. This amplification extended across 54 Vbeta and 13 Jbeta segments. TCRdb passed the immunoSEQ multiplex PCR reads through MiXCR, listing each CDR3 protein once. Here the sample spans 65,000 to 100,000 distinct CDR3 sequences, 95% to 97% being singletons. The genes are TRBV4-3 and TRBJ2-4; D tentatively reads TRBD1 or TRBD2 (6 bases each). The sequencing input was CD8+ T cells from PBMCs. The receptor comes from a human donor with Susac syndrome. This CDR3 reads CASSQGARGQLAKNIQYF. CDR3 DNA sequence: TGCGCCAGCAGCCAAGGGGCCCGGGGGCAACTAGCCAAAAACATTCAGTACTTC.